The next 31 T cell receptor beta chains were all read from a single sample in a study of T cell responses to AZD1222 COVID-19 vaccine. Libraries were prepared by immunoSEQ multiplex PCR; TCRdb keeps only in-frame clonotypes and omits some of them. Of 96,000 or so clones detected, 90% appear once; the ten largest clones hold approximately 24%. Sequences were derived from peripheral blood, sampled on day 0 of AZD1222 vaccination. Every receptor here comes from an adult in good health.

About this clone itself: One end of the junction fails to match germline, which may point to a read error. The V gene is TRBV28, the J gene TRBJ2-5, with 7 nucleotides matching TRBD2. The CDR3 spans 14 residues. Looked up from germline, CDR1 is MDHEN and CDR2 is SYDVKM. The CDR3 loop is CGLRWRGKKETQYF. CDR3 DNA: TGCGGTTTAAGGTGGCGGGGGAAAAAAGAGACCCAGTACTTC.

The rearrangement joins TRBV28 to TRBJ1-2; maybe TRBD1 (5 bases). The ends were cut back, 7 bases at V and 0 bases at J, with 15 bases in the middle. There are 15 residues in the CDR3. From germline, CDR1 is MDHEN and CDR2 SYDVKM. The CDR3 loop reads CASIAGLPANYGYTF. The DNA of the CDR3 is TGTGCCAGCATTGCGGGACTCCCAGCTAACTATGGCTACACCTTC.

The V call is TRBV29-1, the J call TRBJ2-5; a possible D gene is TRBD1 (7 bases). The CDR3 covers 13 residues. Per the germline V gene, CDR1 is SQVTM and CDR2 is ANQGSEA. V lost 7 bases, J lost 1 base, and 13 bases lay in between. CDR3 DNA sequence: TGCAGCGCCACAGGGGAGGCCCAAGAGACCCAGTACTTC. Its protein is CSATGEAQETQYF.

This clone was found once. V is TRBV28 and J is TRBJ1-3, with a possible D match to TRBD1 (5 bases). The CDR3 consists of 14 residues. CDR1 MDHEN and CDR2 SYDVKM come from the germline V gene. The V end was cut by 4 bases, the J end by 4 bases, with 11 bases between. CDR3 amino acids: CASSSGTRGNTIYF. The CDR3 nucleotides read TGTGCCAGCAGTTCCGGGACTCGGGGAAACACCATATATTTT. Together with reference TRBV28 and TRBJ1-3, the CDR3 gives the full variable domain: DVKVTQSSRYLVKRTGEKVFLECVQDMDHENMFWYRQDPGLGLRLIYFSYDVKMKEKGDIPEGYSVSREKKERFSLILESASTNQTSMYLCASSSGTRGNTIYFGEGSWLTVV.

This clone has only one observation. This chain links TRBV6-5 with TRBJ2-7; D gene uncertain. V was clipped by 8 bases and J by 5 bases, with 13 bases between them. The CDR3 totals 12 residues. From germline, CDR1 is MNHEY and CDR2 SVGAGI. The CDR3 protein is CASGIGGNEQYF. As DNA, the CDR3 is TGTGCCAGCGGGATTGGTGGAAACGAGCAGTACTTC.

The chain couples TRBV7-9 to TRBJ1-5; 8 positions agree with TRBD1. The J segment lost 7 bases and the V segment lost 7 bases, leaving 9 bases of the junction unmatched. The CDR3 contains 14 residues. Germline V gene lookup returns CDR1 SEHNR and CDR2 FQNEAQ (reference sequence). CDR3 loop: CASTRQGAKQPQHF. In nucleotides, the CDR3 is TGTGCCAGCACCCGTCAGGGGGCAAAACAGCCCCAGCATTTT.

The rearrangement joins TRBV9 to TRBJ2-7; maybe TRBD2 (6 bases). CDR1 SGDLS and CDR2 YYNGEE come from the germline V gene. The CDR3 length is 13 residues. V lost 4 bases and J 6 bases, leaving 14 bases between the germline ends. The CDR3 region is CASSTVEGREQYF. In DNA, the CDR3 is TGTGCCAGCAGCACCGTGGAGGGGCGCGAGCAGTACTTC.

The chain has TRBV20-1 and TRBJ2-3, with unresolved D. Trimming pared 3 bases from V and 2 bases from J, leaving 12 bases between. Germline loops: CDR1 DFQATT, CDR2 SNEGSKA (reference sequence). CDR3 length: 14 amino acids. The CDR3 nucleotides are TGCAGTGCTAGTGTCCTTCCCCTCACAGATACGCAGTATTTT. Translated, it gives CSASVLPLTDTQYF.

J is TRBJ2-2 and V is TRBV11-3; D is perhaps TRBD1 (5 bases). The germline CDR1 and CDR2 sequences are SGHNT and YENEEA. The CDR3 runs to 15 residues. V gave up 0 bases and J gave up 7 bases, with 12 bases separating them. In DNA form, the CDR3 reads TGTGCCAGCAGCTTAGACGGTCTAGGGGACGGGGAGCTGTTTTTT. This translates into CASSLDGLGDGELFF.

The CDR3 DNA reads TGTGCCAGCAGGCCCGGGACAGGGGCCTACGAGCAGTACTTC. Translation: CASRPGTGAYEQYF. The J gene is TRBJ2-7, the V gene TRBV7-9, with 10 bases that match TRBD1. The V gene end was trimmed by 6 bases and the J gene end by 2 bases; junction bases not matched to a gene: 4. Germline V gene data show CDR1 as SEHNR and CDR2 as FQNEAQ (reference sequence). The CDR3 loop spans 14 amino acids.

The chain employs TRBV19 and TRBJ2-3, with D unclear. This CDR3 contains 15 residues. Trimming cost V 6 bases and J 2 bases, with 15 bases left between them. Looked up from germline, CDR1 is LNHDA and CDR2 is SQIVND (reference sequence). CDR3 loop: CASSGRPIFTDTQYF. The CDR3 coding sequence is TGTGCCAGTAGCGGACGGCCGATCTTCACAGATACGCAGTATTTT.

The rearrangement joins TRBV7-9 to TRBJ2-3; possibly TRBD2 for D (6 bases). The CDR3 has 16 residues. The germline V gene has CDR1 SEHNR and CDR2 FQNEAQ (reference sequence). Trimming removed 4 bases at V and 2 bases at J, with 16 bases between. The CDR3 nucleotides are TGTGCCAGCAGCTCGGGCCGGGACTCGTACACAGATACGCAGTATTTT. Residues: CASSSGRDSYTDTQYF.

This clone was seen a single time. The chain uses TRBV5-1 and TRBJ1-1; no definite D call. Trimming shortened V by 0 bases and J by 11 bases, and 11 bases separated the two germline ends. This CDR3 region has 12 residues. Germline V lookup: CDR1 SGHRS, CDR2 YFSETQ. The DNA for the CDR3 is TGCGCCAGCAGCTTGGATCGGGAAGGGGCTTTCTTT. The encoded protein is CASSLDREGAFF.

V gene TRBV19 combines with J gene TRBJ1-5; possibly TRBD1 for D (5 bases). The germline V and J ends were trimmed by 3 bases and 6 bases, with 12 bases remaining between them. CDR3 size: 14 residues. Germline V gene lookup returns CDR1 LNHDA and CDR2 SQIVND (reference sequence). Written as DNA, the CDR3 is TGTGCCAGTAGTATCATTGGGGGACCTCAGCCCCAGCATTTT. It translates to CASSIIGGPQPQHF.

V is TRBV19 and J is TRBJ1-2, with 9 bases aligning to TRBD1. CDR3 length equals 17 residues. J gave up 4 bases and V 5 bases, and 14 bases lay outside the gene matches. Germline V gene data show CDR1 as LNHDA and CDR2 as SQIVND (reference sequence). The CDR3 DNA reads as TGTGCCAGTAGTGCCCGGGACAGGGTATTTTTTACCTATGGCTACACCTTC. Translated, it gives CASSARDRVFFTYGYTF.

There are a few counts of this clone. This chain connects TRBV11-2 to TRBJ1-2; 12 bases agree with TRBD1. The germline CDR1 and CDR2 sequences are SGHAT and FQNNGV. The J segment lost 7 bases and the V segment lost 3 bases, leaving 6 bases of the junction unmatched. The CDR3 runs 15 residues. Written as DNA, the CDR3 is TGTGCCAGCAGCTTCCAGGGACAGGGGGCGCGTGGCTACACCTTC. This translates into CASSFQGQGARGYTF.

The chain joins TRBV7-9 to TRBJ1-5, with D uncertain. From germline, CDR1 is SEHNR and CDR2 FQNEAQ (reference sequence). This CDR3 has 13 residues. With 8 bases removed from V and 2 bases from J, the gap between germline ends came to 10 bases. The CDR3 loop is CASGELGNQPQHF. In DNA form, the CDR3 reads TGTGCCAGCGGGGAACTTGGCAATCAGCCCCAGCATTTT.

The chain recombines TRBV9 with TRBJ2-3; D unresolved. Looked up from germline, CDR1 is SGDLS and CDR2 is YYNGEE. The CDR3 consists of 15 residues. Trimming cost V 0 bases and J 2 bases, with 10 bases left between them. CDR3 sequence (DNA): TGTGCCAGCAGCGTAGAAGGCAGATACACAGATACGCAGTATTTT. Translating gives CASSVEGRYTDTQYF. Full variable domain (rest looked up from reference TRBV9 and TRBJ2-3): DSGVTQTPKHLITATGQRVTLRCSPRSGDLSVYWYQQSLDQGLQFLIQYYNGEERAKGNILERFSAQQFPDLHSELNLSSLELGDSALYFCASSVEGRYTDTQYFGPGTRLTVL.

The chain has TRBV28 and TRBJ2-1; 9 bases line up with TRBD2. The CDR3 totals 13 residues. The germline V gene has CDR1 MDHEN and CDR2 SYDVKM. V shed 7 bases and J 2 bases; nucleotides not matched to a gene: 0. The CDR3 DNA is TGTGCCAGCACTAGCGGGACCTACAATGAGCAGTTCTTC. Translation: CASTSGTYNEQFF.

The rearrangement uses TRBV6-5 and TRBJ1-2; no reliable D call. The ends were cut back, 7 bases at V and 4 bases at J, with 7 bases in the middle. Germline V gives CDR1 MNHEY, CDR2 SVGAGI. The CDR3 is 11 amino acids. Written as DNA, the CDR3 is TGTGCCAGCACCCCGGGCTATGGCTACACCTTC. It is translated as CASTPGYGYTF.

The table lists this clone with a few counts. The CDR3 spells CASSPRSTGDSDTQYF. The CDR3 coding sequence is TGTGCCAGCTCACCACGGTCGACAGGGGATTCAGATACGCAGTATTTT. The chain recombines TRBV18 with TRBJ2-3, with TRBD1 matching over 8 bases. Looked up from germline, CDR1 is KGHSH and CDR2 is LQKENI. J was trimmed by 4 bases and V by 1 base; bases with no gene match: 7. The CDR3 covers 16 residues.

The chain employs TRBV14 and TRBJ2-1; 9 bases line up with TRBD2. V lost 1 base to trimming and J lost 7 bases; unmatched junction nucleotides: 5. In germline, CDR1 is SGHDN, CDR2 FVKESK. This CDR3 has 15 residues. CDR3 in DNA: TGTGCCAGCAGCCAAGGCGGGAGGGTAAAAAATGAGCAGTTCTTC. Translation gives CASSQGGRVKNEQFF.

This chain links TRBV16 with TRBJ1-6; maybe TRBD1 (5 bases). V lost 6 bases, J lost 1 base, and 7 bases lay in between. CDR1 is KGHSY and CDR2 is FQNENV in the germline V gene. This CDR3 has 14 residues. CDR3 sequence: CASRGVSYNSPLHF. CDR3 coding DNA: TGTGCCAGCAGAGGGGTTTCCTATAATTCACCCCTCCACTTT.

V usage is TRBV4-3 and J usage is TRBJ2-3, with D perhaps matching TRBD2 (5 bases). CDR3 length equals 16 residues. From germline, CDR1 is LGHNA and CDR2 YSLEER. V lost 0 bases, J lost 6 bases, and 16 bases lay in between. CDR3 sequence (DNA): TGCGCCAGCAGCCAAGATCTAGGGCTAGCTAGCGATACGCAGTATTTT. Translation gives CASSQDLGLASDTQYF.

The genes are TRBV6-1 and TRBJ1-1, with 11 nucleotides matching TRBD1. There are 18 residues in the CDR3. Trimming removed 4 bases from V and 0 bases from J; junction bases left unmatched: 10. The germline V gene has CDR1 MNHNS and CDR2 SASEGT. The CDR3, as DNA: TGTGCCAGCAGTGGGGAATGGACAGGGGGCGTCATGAACACTGAAGCTTTCTTT. Encoded protein: CASSGEWTGGVMNTEAFF.

This clone occurred once. The rearrangement uses TRBV3-1 (or the pseudogene TRBV3-2) and TRBJ2-1, with D uncertain. CDR3 size: 16 residues. The germline CDR1 and CDR2 sequences are LGHDT and YNNKEL (reference sequence). Between the trimmed V and J ends, which lost 0 bases and 6 bases, there was a span of 15 bases. Written as DNA, the CDR3 is TGTGCCAGCAGCCAAGATTTACCGGGCCTAAGCAATGAGCAGTTCTTC. It specifies CASSQDLPGLSNEQFF.

The chain combines TRBV18 with TRBJ2-3; D is unclear. The CDR3 is made up of 14 amino acids. Germline assignment: CDR1 KGHSH and CDR2 LQKENI. Trimming shortened V by 5 bases and J by 2 bases, and 11 bases separated the two germline ends. In nucleotides, the CDR3 is TGTGCCAGCTCATTGGCTCCTTTCACAGATACGCAGTATTTT. This sequence encodes CASSLAPFTDTQYF.

The rearrangement uses TRBV4-1 and TRBJ1-2; no clear D. V was cut by 3 bases and J by 6 bases, with 14 bases left in between. The CDR3 sequence is 14 residues long. The germline CDR1 and CDR2 sequences are MGHRA and YSYEKL. CDR3 sequence: CASSHLGWRDGYTF. Here the CDR3 DNA reads TGCGCCAGCAGCCATCTAGGTTGGAGGGATGGCTACACCTTC.

The gene calls are TRBV27 and TRBJ1-3; 7 bases are a match to TRBD1. V was clipped by 3 bases and J by 4 bases; unmatched bases: 6. Per the germline V gene, CDR1 is MNHEY and CDR2 is SMNVEV (reference sequence). This CDR3 spans 15 amino acids. CDR3 protein: CASSLEQGVGNTIYF. DNA for the CDR3: TGTGCCAGCAGTTTGGAGCAGGGGGTGGGAAACACCATATATTTT.

V usage is TRBV2 and J usage is TRBJ1-2; D gene ambiguous. Looked up from germline, CDR1 is SNHLY and CDR2 is FYNNEI. Deletions cut 3 bases from V and 4 bases from J, with 12 bases between. This CDR3 has 14 residues. The CDR3: CASSDSGVSYGYTF. CDR3 bases: TGTGCCAGCAGTGATAGTGGCGTATCCTATGGCTACACCTTC.

The chain uses TRBV28 and TRBJ1-2; D might be TRBD1 (6 bases). The CDR3 runs 13 residues. Between the trimmed V and J ends, which lost 5 bases and 8 bases, there was a span of 15 bases. CDR1 is MDHEN, CDR2 SYDVKM, per germline. As DNA, the CDR3 is TGTGCCAGCAGTGCAGACAGGCTGGGGGGCTACACCTTC. Translated: CASSADRLGGYTF.